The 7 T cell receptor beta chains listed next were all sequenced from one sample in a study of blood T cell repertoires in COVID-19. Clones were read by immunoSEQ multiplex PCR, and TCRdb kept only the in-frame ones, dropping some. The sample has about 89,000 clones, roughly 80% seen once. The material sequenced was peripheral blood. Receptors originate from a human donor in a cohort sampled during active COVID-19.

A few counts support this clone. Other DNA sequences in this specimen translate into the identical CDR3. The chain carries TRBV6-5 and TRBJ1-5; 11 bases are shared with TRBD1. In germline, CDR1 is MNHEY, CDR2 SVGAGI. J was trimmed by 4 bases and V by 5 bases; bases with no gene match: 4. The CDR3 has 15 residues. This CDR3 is CASSPDRGQNQPQHF. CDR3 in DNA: TGTGCCAGCAGTCCGGACAGGGGGCAGAATCAGCCCCAGCATTTT.

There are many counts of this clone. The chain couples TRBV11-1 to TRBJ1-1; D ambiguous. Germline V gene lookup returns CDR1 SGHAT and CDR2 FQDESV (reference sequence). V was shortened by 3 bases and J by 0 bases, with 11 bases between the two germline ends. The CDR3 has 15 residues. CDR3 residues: CASSLSSSMNTEAFF. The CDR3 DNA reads TGTGCCAGCAGCTTGTCTAGCTCCATGAACACTGAAGCTTTCTTT.

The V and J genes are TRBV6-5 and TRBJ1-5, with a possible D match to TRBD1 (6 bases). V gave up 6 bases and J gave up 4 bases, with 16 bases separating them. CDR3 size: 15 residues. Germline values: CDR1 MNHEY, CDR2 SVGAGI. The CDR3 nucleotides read TGTGCCAGCAGGAGGGGGGGTATTGGAAATCAGCCCCAGCATTTT. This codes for CASRRGGIGNQPQHF.

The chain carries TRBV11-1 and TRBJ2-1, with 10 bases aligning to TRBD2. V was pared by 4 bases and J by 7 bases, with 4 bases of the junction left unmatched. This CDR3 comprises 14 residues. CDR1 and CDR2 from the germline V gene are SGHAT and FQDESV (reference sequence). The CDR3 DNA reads TGTGCCAGCAGCTCTCTAGCGGGAGTGAATGAGCAGTTCTTC. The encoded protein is CASSSLAGVNEQFF.

CDR3 residues: CASSRDRTTEAFF. CDR3 bases: TGTGCCAGCAGCCGAGACAGGACCACTGAAGCTTTCTTT. The rearrangement uses TRBV12-3 or TRBV12-4 and TRBJ1-1; tentative D call: TRBD1 (6 bases). Trimming pared 6 bases from V and 4 bases from J, leaving 12 bases between. The CDR3 loop spans 13 amino acids.

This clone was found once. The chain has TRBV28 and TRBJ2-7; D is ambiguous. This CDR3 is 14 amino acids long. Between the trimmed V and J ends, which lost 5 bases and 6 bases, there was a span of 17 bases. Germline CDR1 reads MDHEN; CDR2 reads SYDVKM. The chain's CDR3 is CASSPFRIIAEQYF. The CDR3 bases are TGTGCCAGCAGTCCTTTCCGGATTATAGCCGAGCAGTACTTC.

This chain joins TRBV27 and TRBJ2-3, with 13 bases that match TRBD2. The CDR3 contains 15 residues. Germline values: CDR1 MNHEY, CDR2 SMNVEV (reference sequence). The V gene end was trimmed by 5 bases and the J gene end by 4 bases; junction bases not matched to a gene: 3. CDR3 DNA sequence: TGTGCCAGCAGTCCCGGACTAGCGGGAGCAGATACGCAGTATTTT. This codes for CASSPGLAGADTQYF.